This entry describes one T cell receptor beta chain. Sequencing was performed with immunoSEQ multiplex PCR; in TCRdb, only in-frame clones are kept and a portion is missing. The sample shows 70,000 or so clones, roughly 84% of them seen only once. This sample was included in a study of OX40 agonist ivuxolimab in advanced cancers. Background on the study: Dosing consisted of intravenous ivuxolimab at 0.01 to 10 mg/kg every 2 weeks.

Germline loops: CDR1 LNHDA, CDR2 SQIVND (reference sequence). CDR3 size: 15 residues. Trimming removed 6 bases at V and 2 bases at J, with 14 bases between. The starting material was CD4+ or CD8+ T cells sorted from blood, obtained in a trial of the OX40 agonist ivuxolimab. The clonotype comes from an adult with an advanced solid tumor such as melanoma, head and neck, liver or kidney cancer. V and J are TRBV19 and TRBJ1-5; D perhaps matches TRBD1 (6 bases). CDR3 region: CASSNDRMGNQPQHF. The CDR3, as DNA: TGTGCCAGTAGCAATGACAGGATGGGCAATCAGCCCCAGCATTTT.